These 20 T cell receptor beta chains were sequenced from one sample in a study of spatial heterogeneity in lung cancer. Study-wide findings and caveats: One measure, the expanded intratumoral alpha and beta TCR count, tracked tumor mutation counts.

Antigens for these TCRs are unknown. Each CDR3 protein gets one entry after TCRdb re-called the 5' RACE reads with MiXCR. The table lists several thousand distinct CDR3 sequences, about 9.3% of them singletons. Time point here: sample taken at primary tumor resection. The material was lung tumor tissue, obtained at surgery. Every receptor here comes from a female donor with early-stage non-small cell lung cancer.

This clonotype is medium-sized (0.01 to 0.1%) in the sample. V usage is TRBV5-1 and J usage is TRBJ2-5; 7 bases are a match to TRBD1. The germline V gene encodes CDR1 SGHRS and CDR2 YFSETQ. The CDR3 contains 13 residues. V trimming: 4 bases; J trimming: 2 bases; junction bases outside the gene matches: 2. The CDR3 DNA follows: TGCGCCAGCAGCCCGGGACAGCAAGAGACCCAGTACTTC. Its translation: CASSPGQQETQYF. The full variable domain, its missing parts supplied by reference TRBV5-1 and TRBJ2-5, is KAGVTQTPRYLIKTRGQQVTLSCSPISGHRSVSWYQQTPGQGLQFLFEYFSETQRNKGNFPGRFSGRQFSNSRSEMNVSTLELGDSALYLCASSPGQQETQYFGPGTRLLVL.

This clonotype was seen more than once but under ten times. The chain joins TRBV6-2 or TRBV6-3 to TRBJ2-5, with 9 bases lining up with TRBD2. This CDR3 comprises 17 residues. Germline loops: CDR1 MNHEY, CDR2 SVGEGT. V trimming: 4 bases; J trimming: 4 bases; junction bases outside the gene matches: 13. The CDR3, as DNA: TGTGCCAGCAGTTCCCGAGGTGGCGGGGGGGCCTTAGAGACCCAGTACTTC. Translated, it gives CASSSRGGGGALETQYF.

The sample holds a few counts of this clonotype. CDR3 bases: TGTGCCAGCAGGACAGGGGTGGGCAATCAGCCCCAGCATTTT. Its protein is CASRTGVGNQPQHF. The chain employs TRBV12-3 or TRBV12-4 and TRBJ1-5; 8 bases fit TRBD1. The CDR3 extends over 14 amino acids. After removal of 6 bases from V and 2 bases from J, the junction contained 3 bases not matched to a gene.

By share, this clonotype counts as medium-sized. The chain couples TRBV9 to TRBJ1-2; 7 bases agree with TRBD1. Germline CDR1 and CDR2: SGDLS and YYNGEE. Germline trimming cut 4 bases from V and 9 bases from J; bases unmatched to any gene: 12. This CDR3 is 14 amino acids long. The CDR3 DNA follows: TGTGCCAGCAGCCGCCCGACAGGGAATACGAGCTACACCTTC. This sequence encodes CASSRPTGNTSYTF.

This clonotype is categorized as medium-sized (0.01 to 0.1%). The J gene is TRBJ2-7, the V gene TRBV11-2, with D uncertain. Trimming cost V 5 bases and J 6 bases, with 17 bases left between them. Germline CDR1 reads SGHAT; CDR2 reads FQNNGV. This CDR3 contains 14 residues. The CDR3 DNA reads as TGTGCCAGCAGCGTATCGGGCCGAGGCTTCGAGCAGTACTTC. This codes for CASSVSGRGFEQYF.

This rearrangement joins TRBV7-9 to TRBJ1-2, with D perhaps matching TRBD1 (5 bases). This CDR3 has 14 residues. The V gene's germline CDR1 is SEHNR and CDR2 FQNEAQ (reference sequence). V was pared by 6 bases and J by 4 bases, with 15 bases between. The chain's CDR3 is CASSEEGRSYGYTF. The CDR3 coding sequence is TGTGCCAGCAGTGAAGAGGGGAGGTCCTATGGCTACACCTTC.

In its sample, this clonotype is medium-sized. The CDR3 is CASSQRQGEAGANVLTF. The CDR3 nucleotides read TGTGCCAGCAGCCAAAGACAGGGAGAGGCTGGGGCCAACGTCCTGACTTTC. The chain employs TRBV13 and TRBJ2-6; 7 bases agree with TRBD1. V shed 5 bases, J shed 2 bases, and the junction held 9 bases outside the gene matches. This CDR3 comprises 17 residues. Per the germline V gene, CDR1 is PRHDT and CDR2 is FYEKMQ (reference sequence).

The rearrangement uses TRBV7-9 and TRBJ2-7, with 8 bases that match TRBD2. CDR3 size: 14 residues. The trim removed 5 bases at V and 0 bases at J, leaving 3 bases unmatched. Germline V gene lookup returns CDR1 SEHNR and CDR2 FQNEAQ (reference sequence). This CDR3 is CASSRGGSSYEQYF. The DNA of the CDR3 is TGTGCCAGCAGCCGCGGGGGGTCCTCCTACGAGCAGTACTTC.

This clonotype has more than one count but fewer than ten. The CDR3 bases are TGTGCCAGCAGCGTAGCTACAGGTAGCGGGGGGGCAGGAGATACGCAGTATTTT. This sequence encodes CASSVATGSGGAGDTQYF. V and J are TRBV9 and TRBJ2-3, with TRBD2 identical over 11 bases. Trimming cost V 0 bases and J 5 bases; bases outside gene matches: 11. Germline V lookup: CDR1 SGDLS, CDR2 YYNGEE. This CDR3 region has 18 residues.

The chain has TRBV5-5 and TRBJ2-3, with D possibly matching TRBD2 (6 bases). The germline CDR1 and CDR2 sequences are SGHKS and YYEKEE (reference sequence). V lost 3 bases, J lost 3 bases, and 14 bases lay in between. The CDR3 covers 15 residues. The CDR3 loop is CASSSRGTSTDTQYF. CDR3 DNA sequence: TGTGCCAGCAGCTCCCGCGGGACTTCTACAGATACGCAGTATTTT.

This clonotype is medium-sized in the sample. The J gene is TRBJ2-5, the V gene TRBV5-1, with D tentatively TRBD1 or TRBD2 (5 bases each). The length of the CDR3 is 15 residues. Trimming removed 0 bases from V and 4 bases from J, with 13 bases in between. The germline CDR1 and CDR2 sequences are SGHRS and YFSETQ. CDR3 DNA sequence: TGCGCCAGCAGCTTGGTTGGGGGTTTGGCAGAGACCCAGTACTTC. Translating gives CASSLVGGLAETQYF.

This clonotype is labeled as medium-sized (0.01 to 0.1%). The chain has TRBV20-1 and TRBJ2-7; 8 nucleotides match TRBD1. CDR1 and CDR2 from the germline V gene are DFQATT and SNEGSKA (reference sequence). CDR3 length equals 13 residues. Germline trimming cut 3 bases from V and 7 bases from J; bases unmatched to any gene: 8. The CDR3 bases are TGCAGTGCTAGTCGCCAGGGGGCAAAAGAGCAGTACTTC. It is translated as CSASRQGAKEQYF.

This clonotype is medium-sized (0.01 to 0.1%) by share. The chain couples TRBV12-3 or TRBV12-4 to TRBJ2-2; D may be TRBD2 (5 bases). Trimming left V 3 bases short and J 1 base short, with 6 bases between. This CDR3 has 14 amino acids. CDR3 region: CASSFGGNTGELFF. The CDR3 DNA sequence: TGTGCCAGCAGTTTCGGAGGGAACACCGGGGAGCTGTTTTTT.

The chain carries TRBV7-3 and TRBJ2-5, with D tentatively TRBD2 (7 bases). CDR1 SGHTA and CDR2 FQGTGA come from the germline V gene. Trimming removed 5 bases from V and 5 bases from J, with 18 bases in between. The CDR3 is 15 residues long. CDR3 DNA sequence: TGTGCCAGCAGCCCCGGGGGAGGGGGTGGGGAGACCCAGTACTTC. Amino acid sequence: CASSPGGGGGETQYF.

This clonotype is labeled medium-sized. V gene TRBV11-2 combines with J gene TRBJ1-1, with 7 bases aligning to TRBD1. This CDR3 comprises 13 residues. V gave up 6 bases and J gave up 8 bases; unmatched junction bases: 9. Germline values: CDR1 SGHAT, CDR2 FQNNGV. CDR3 in DNA: TGTGCCAGCAGGCAACAGGGGTCGACGGAAGCTTTCTTT. This encodes CASRQQGSTEAFF. Filled out from reference TRBV11-2 and TRBJ1-1, the complete variable domain reads EAGVAQSPRYKIIEKRQSVAFWCNPISGHATLYWYQQILGQGPKLLIQFQNNGVVDDSQLPKDRFSAERLKGVDSTLKIQPAKLEDSAVYLCASRQQGSTEAFFGQGTRLTVV.

This clonotype ranks as medium-sized. The V gene is TRBV6-6, the J gene TRBJ2-6; D ambiguous. V shed 4 bases and J shed 6 bases, with 10 bases lying between them. Germline values: CDR1 MNHNY, CDR2 SVGAGI (reference sequence). This CDR3 spans 14 amino acids. CDR3 loop: CASSSPAEANVLTF. The CDR3 bases are TGTGCCAGCAGTTCCCCGGCTGAGGCCAACGTCCTGACTTTC.

By share, this clonotype counts as medium-sized (0.01 to 0.1%). The J gene is TRBJ1-4, the V gene TRBV18; perhaps TRBD1 as D (5 bases). The CDR3 extends over 15 amino acids. From germline, CDR1 is KGHSH and CDR2 LQKENI. Trimming removed 2 bases at V and 8 bases at J, with 15 bases between. CDR3 coding DNA: TGTGCCAGCTCACCAGAGGGGCCGGGTCCCGAAAAACTGTTTTTT. Translating gives CASSPEGPGPEKLFF.

This clonotype is medium-sized in the sample. The CDR3 coding sequence is TGTGCCACCAGCAGAGATCTGGCTAGCGGGGGTACGAACACCGGGGAGCTGTTTTTT. Translating it yields CATSRDLASGGTNTGELFF. This chain connects TRBV15 to TRBJ2-2; 10 bases map to TRBD2. This CDR3 is 19 amino acids long. Germline V gene data show CDR1 as LNHNV and CDR2 as YYDKDF (reference sequence). V was pared by 0 bases and J by 0 bases, with 7 bases of the junction left unmatched.

The CDR3 reads CASSYSGGRNTEAFF. The CDR3 DNA reads as TGTGCCAGCAGTTACAGCGGGGGCCGAAACACTGAAGCTTTCTTT. The chain joins TRBV6-5 to TRBJ1-1; TRBD1 is a possible D gene (6 bases). The V gene lost 2 bases and the J gene lost 2 bases, with 12 bases spanning the gap. The CDR3 totals 15 residues. The V gene's germline CDR1 is MNHEY and CDR2 SVGAGI.

This clonotype was detected a few times. V and J are TRBV5-1 and TRBJ2-5, with 7 bases lining up with TRBD1. Germline lookup yields CDR1 SGHRS and CDR2 YFSETQ. The CDR3 totals 16 residues. J lost 2 bases, V lost 0 bases, and 7 bases had no gene match. CDR3 amino acids: CASSLVGTDIQETQYF. CDR3 DNA: TGCGCCAGCAGCTTGGTTGGGACAGATATTCAAGAGACCCAGTACTTC.